The 20 T cell receptor beta chains listed next were all sequenced from one sample in a study of cytomegalovirus exposure and HLA in healthy donors (TCRdb year 2017). Libraries were built with the immunoSEQ multiplex PCR assay. For the multiplex PCR, a mixture combining 60 forward primers for TCR Vbeta segments and 13 reverse primers for TCR Jbeta segments was used. TCRdb retrieved this table from immuneACCESS and kept in-frame rearrangements only. Not all clones are present; in checked studies, unresolved V genes account for under half, and no reason is known for the remainder. The table for this sample lists 160,000 or so clones; around 77% of them were counted only once. Clones ranked in the top ten supply 2.4% of the sample. Sequencing input: PBMCs. These receptor sequences come from a man in his 60s in good health and CMV-seronegative.

The chain joins TRBV9 to TRBJ2-5; D remains unclear. Trimming took off 0 bases at V and 5 bases at J, with 11 bases between the two ends. The V gene's germline CDR1 is SGDLS and CDR2 YYNGEE. This CDR3 comprises 14 residues. CDR3 coding DNA: TGTGCCAGCAGCGTAGGAAGTACTGTGGAGACCCAGTACTTC. Protein sequence: CASSVGSTVETQYF.

The V gene is TRBV5-6, the J gene TRBJ2-7; possible D gene TRBD1, 6 bases. Germline CDR1 is SGHDT and CDR2 is YYEEEE. The CDR3 is 15 residues long. V lost 4 bases, J lost 0 bases, and 14 bases lay in between. In nucleotides, the CDR3 is TGTGCCAGCAGCCCGGGACACCCGAGCTCCTACGAGCAGTACTTC. It codes for CASSPGHPSSYEQYF.

This chain uses TRBV19 with TRBJ2-3; 8 nucleotides agree with TRBD2. This CDR3 contains 14 residues. CDR1 and CDR2 (germline): LNHDA, SQIVND (reference sequence). Trimming cost V 6 bases and J 4 bases; bases outside gene matches: 6. This CDR3 is CASSRPGGADTQYF. For the CDR3, the DNA is TGTGCCAGTAGCCGACCCGGGGGGGCAGATACGCAGTATTTT.

The chain has TRBV19 and TRBJ2-7; 12 bases are shared with TRBD2. Germline V gene lookup returns CDR1 LNHDA and CDR2 SQIVND (reference sequence). V was clipped by 5 bases and J by 3 bases; unmatched bases: 5. This CDR3 comprises 15 residues. CDR3 sequence: CASSPRTSGIYEQYF. CDR3 coding DNA: TGTGCCAGTAGTCCTCGGACTAGCGGGATCTACGAGCAGTACTTC.

V and J are TRBV5-6 and TRBJ1-2, with 8 bases matching TRBD1. The germline gives CDR1 SGHDT, CDR2 YYEEEE. This CDR3 is 16 amino acids long. Trimming removed 3 bases from V and 4 bases from J; junction bases left unmatched: 11. The CDR3 nucleotides read TGTGCCAGCAGCTGGGTCCCGGGACAGGTCCTCTATGGCTACACCTTC. Its translation is CASSWVPGQVLYGYTF.

This chain connects TRBV15 to TRBJ2-7; possible D gene TRBD1, 7 bases. Germline CDR1 LNHNV, CDR2 YYDKDF (reference sequence). Trimming took 0 bases from V and 6 from J, leaving 15 bases between them. The CDR3 totals 15 residues. The chain's CDR3 is CATSRDQGDFSEQYF. The CDR3 nucleotides are TGTGCCACCAGCAGAGATCAGGGGGACTTCTCCGAGCAGTACTTC.

The chain has TRBV10-2 and TRBJ2-3; 14 bases map to TRBD2. Germline trimming cut 10 bases from V and 8 bases from J; bases unmatched to any gene: 14. CDR3 size: 16 residues. Germline CDR1 and CDR2: WSHSY and SAAADI. The CDR3 loop reads CATRTVGLAGEGTQYF. In DNA form, the CDR3 reads TGCGCCACGAGAACCGTGGGACTAGCGGGGGAGGGTACGCAGTATTTT.

CDR3 protein: CASSREGTTGEGYTF. In nucleotides, the CDR3 is TGTGCCAGCAGTCGCGAGGGGACGACAGGGGAGGGCTACACCTTC. The chain recombines TRBV6-1 with TRBJ1-2, with 8 bases that match TRBD1. There are 15 residues in the CDR3. Trimming removed 5 bases from V and 8 bases from J; junction bases left unmatched: 13. From germline, CDR1 is MNHNS and CDR2 SASEGT.

This clone is a singleton in its sample. The rearrangement uses TRBV19 and TRBJ2-6; D is possibly TRBD2 (6 bases). The CDR3 totals 15 residues. V lost 3 bases and J 0 bases, leaving 6 bases between the germline ends. The V gene's germline CDR1 is LNHDA and CDR2 SQIVND (reference sequence). CDR3 DNA sequence: TGTGCCAGTAGTATCGGGGGCTCTGGGGCCAACGTCCTGACTTTC. It is translated as CASSIGGSGANVLTF.

This clone occurred once. The chain links TRBV6-6 to TRBJ2-5; D might be TRBD2 (6 bases). Trimming cost V 4 bases and J 5 bases, with 11 bases left between them. Germline CDR1 reads MNHNY; CDR2 reads SVGAGI (reference sequence). This CDR3 contains 13 residues. The CDR3 loop reads CASSSRLGETQYF. CDR3 nucleotides: TGTGCCAGCAGTTCTAGACTAGGGGAGACCCAGTACTTC.

The chain carries TRBV6-1 and TRBJ1-1; 10 bases match TRBD1. Germline V gene lookup returns CDR1 MNHNS and CDR2 SASEGT. The ends lost 4 bases at V and 6 bases at J; junction bases unmatched: 2. The CDR3 length is 13 residues. The DNA for the CDR3 is TGTGCCAGCAGTGGAGGACAGGGGGCTGAAGCTTTCTTT. This codes for CASSGGQGAEAFF.

This clone has ten or more counts. The chain links TRBV19 to TRBJ2-7; D is undetermined. V was cut by 0 bases and J by 7 bases, with 16 bases left in between. Germline V gene lookup returns CDR1 LNHDA and CDR2 SQIVND (reference sequence). This CDR3 spans 15 amino acids. DNA for the CDR3: TGTGCCAGTAGTATAGATTCGGAGAGCCCCTGGGAGCAGTACTTC. Encoded protein: CASSIDSESPWEQYF.

J is TRBJ2-2 and V is TRBV2, with D possibly being TRBD1 (6 bases). Trimming left V 4 bases short and J 3 bases short, with 12 bases between. Germline CDR1 is SNHLY and CDR2 is FYNNEI. This CDR3 comprises 15 residues. The CDR3 region is CASSAQGTYTGELFF. In nucleotides, the CDR3 is TGTGCCAGCAGTGCGCAGGGGACCTACACCGGGGAGCTGTTTTTT.

The chain carries TRBV12-5 and TRBJ2-7; D not certain. The germline V gene encodes CDR1 LGHNT and CDR2 FRNRAP. The CDR3 is 12 residues long. Trimming cost V 4 bases and J 7 bases, with 11 bases left between them. This CDR3 is CASGSPELEQYF. As DNA, the CDR3 is TGTGCTAGTGGTTCCCCTGAGTTGGAGCAGTACTTC.

This sequence joins TRBV28 and TRBJ1-1; 8 nucleotides line up with TRBD1. Germline loops: CDR1 MDHEN, CDR2 SYDVKM. The CDR3 length is 15 residues. Losses at the gene ends were 5 bases for V and 0 bases for J; bases not matched to a gene: 5. CDR3 DNA sequence: TGTGCCAGCAGTCTTACGGGACAGGTGAACACTGAAGCTTTCTTT. The encoded protein is CASSLTGQVNTEAFF. The entire variable domain, with the rest obtained from reference TRBV28 and TRBJ1-1, is as follows: DVKVTQSSRYLVKRTGEKVFLECVQDMDHENMFWYRQDPGLGLRLIYFSYDVKMKEKGDIPEGYSVSREKKERFSLILESASTNQTSMYLCASSLTGQVNTEAFFGQGTRLTVV.

This clone has more than one count but fewer than ten. This rearrangement joins TRBV6-1 to TRBJ2-7; tentatively, D is TRBD2 (6 bases). The ends were cut back, 7 bases at V and 7 bases at J, with 11 bases in the middle. This CDR3 has 11 amino acids. The germline V gene encodes CDR1 MNHNS and CDR2 SASEGT. CDR3 region: CASTKTREQYF. The CDR3 coding sequence is TGTGCCAGCACGAAGACTAGGGAGCAGTACTTC.

The chain joins TRBV6-5 to TRBJ2-1; D is ambiguous. The V end lost 5 bases, the J end lost 9 bases, and 11 bases lay between the germline ends. The CDR3 is made up of 12 amino acids. Germline loops: CDR1 MNHEY, CDR2 SVGAGI. In DNA form, the CDR3 reads TGTGCCAGCAGTGAGCTAGTAGGTGAGCAGTTCTTC. This translates into CASSELVGEQFF.

This clone was counted a single time. This rearrangement joins TRBV2 to TRBJ1-1; the D is unclear. The CDR3 contains 13 residues. Germline V gene sequence: CDR1 SNHLY, CDR2 FYNNEI. V gave up 6 bases and J gave up 7 bases, with 15 bases separating them. The chain's CDR3 is CASRVQPGGEAFF. The CDR3 nucleotides are TGTGCCAGCAGGGTACAGCCTGGAGGTGAAGCTTTCTTT.

CDR3 sequence (DNA): TGTGCCAGCAGCGTAGCTGGACAGAACTACGAGCAGTACTTC. Its protein is CASSVAGQNYEQYF. The chain couples TRBV9 to TRBJ2-7; perhaps TRBD1 as D (6 bases). The germline V and J ends were trimmed by 0 bases and 3 bases, with 10 bases remaining between them. Looked up from germline, CDR1 is SGDLS and CDR2 is YYNGEE. This CDR3 comprises 14 residues.

The chain employs TRBV5-4 and TRBJ2-5; the match to TRBD1 covers 8 bases. Germline V gene sequence: CDR1 SGHNT, CDR2 YYREEE (reference sequence). After removal of 4 bases from V and 1 base from J, the junction contained 3 bases not matched to a gene. CDR3 length: 14 amino acids. The CDR3 bases are TGTGCCAGCAGCGTACAGGGGGTCCAAGAGACCCAGTACTTC. It yields the protein CASSVQGVQETQYF.